This TCR beta chain was retrieved from a study of monozygotic twins with inflammatory bowel disease. Study results and caveats: Concordant and discordant twins showed no difference in repertoire similarity, possibly from limited power. Sharing of clonotypes with others was lower in IBD patients than in healthy twins, and this was especially so with disease activity. Using the inverse Simpson index, IBD patients had lower TCRbeta diversity than healthy co-twins.

Via template switching, UMIs carrying a 6-nucleotide sample barcode were introduced. TCRdb reanalyzed the 5' RACE reads, giving one entry per CDR3 protein sequence and no DNA. The specimen's table records 420,000 or so distinct CDR3 sequences. Germline V gene sequence: CDR1 LNHNV, CDR2 YYDKDF (reference sequence). The CDR3 is made up of 14 amino acids. With regard to this clonotype: The target antigen is unknown.

This chain joins TRBV15 and TRBJ2-7; checking the TCRdb D call of TRBD2 is not possible without DNA. Sequenced material: blood. The source is a human donor with ulcerative colitis or Crohn's disease, or a healthy co-twin of an affected twin (not recorded which). The CDR3: CATGMLRGRYEQYF. Based on the CDR3 plus reference TRBV15 and TRBJ2-7, the full variable domain is DAMVIQNPRYQVTQFGKPVTLSCSQTLNHNVMYWYQQKSSQAPKLLFHYYDKDFNNEADTPDNFQSRRPNTSFCFLDIRSPGLGDTAMYLCATGMLRGRYEQYFGPGTRLTVT.